This T cell receptor (beta chain) was profiled in a study of blood T cells in healthy people across ages (dated by TCRdb to the mid-2010s). Concerning the study at large: Template switching captured roughly one uniquely barcoded TCR beta cDNA molecule per two T cells in model experiments. Using deep sequencing normalized with unique cDNA molecular identifiers, the study measured how TCR beta repertoire diversity changes with age. The donors were split into four age groups: young (average 16 years), middle-aged (around 37), aged (more than 60) and long-lived (about 74). To avoid experimental bias, donors of different ages were spread randomly across the sequencing lanes. For two donors (one aged 18 to 30 and one aged 80 or older), the study analyzed two additional independent replicas of 1 million unique cDNA reads from the same blood draw. The full study reports these points: As age increased, observed TCR beta diversity per million T cells dropped in a roughly linear way, and a significant reduction was already evident by age 40. There was a strong correlation between observed TCR beta diversity and the percentage of naive T cells measured by flow cytometry. Because the CMV infection status of the donors was unknown, age-related changes in expanded clonotypes may potentially have been confounded. Since profiling was done on bulk unsorted PBMCs, naive and antigen-experienced compartments could not be conclusively compared. Estimates of total diversity based on one million sequenced T cells were considered lower bounds and underestimates. Compared with the aged group, more naive CD4+ T cells, fewer expanded clones and increased TCR diversity were shown by the long-lived group, suggesting age selection.

Via the germline V gene, CDR1 is SGHVS and CDR2 FQNEAQ. Taken from cysteine to phenylalanine, the CDR3 has 18 residues. The DNA shown is the 54-base CDR3, in frame from base 1. V is cut back by 5 bases and J by 4 bases, with 16 bases in the junction unmatched. Receptor amplification or capture employed 5' RACE. The sequencing machine was an Illumina HiSeq 2500. The second PCR ran for about 6 to 11 cycles and used a J-beta primer mix along with a sample-barcoded 5' primer. Each TCR beta cDNA molecule received a unique molecular identifier from a template-switch 5' adaptor carrying 12 random nucleotides. Each sample yielded at least 3 million CDR3-containing paired-end reads. First-strand cDNA synthesis was performed from all RNA using the Mint cDNA synthesis kit, with priming by a TRBC-specific oligonucleotide. Following uracil-DNA glycosylase treatment, all cDNA underwent a first 18-cycle PCR with the universal primers M1SS and BC2_uni_R. Per the authors' processing: For normalization, 1 million high-quality reads were randomly selected from each sample, with every read carrying a distinct molecular identifier. Reads sharing molecular identifiers were discarded rather than binned into consensus sequences. MiTCR, set to a Q25 quality threshold and the strictest error-elimination algorithm, was used for CDR3 identification, clonotype clustering and error correction. Lower-bound total TCR beta diversity was estimated with a nonparametric unseen species model using Euler transformation. TCRdb redid the processing of the public reads, applying fastp at Q25 and MiXCR, and retained in-frame beta chains. For every CDR3 protein sequence, its rows merge into one entry that carries the most common genes and DNA. The V and J calls follow TCRdb's processing rather than the paper's. The sample table shows approximately 800,000 distinct CDR3 sequences, and more than 55% are seen once. The top ten clonotypes cover around 25% of the sample.

Donors were approximately 42 systemically healthy Caucasian individuals from Russia aged roughly 6 to 90 years. Approximately 10 milliliters of peripheral blood were collected from each donor into EDTA-treated Vacutainer tubes. Ficoll-Paque density-gradient centrifugation was used to isolate PBMCs, with at least 6.5 million obtained per sample. Trizol reagent was used to extract total RNA from PBMCs, with at least 5 micrograms per sample. The percentages of naive CD45RAhigh/CD27high T cells were determined by flow cytometry on a PBMC aliquot from every donor. About this clonotype itself: Its antigen has not been determined. Within one base of it there is no much larger clone, and no base qualities were kept.

The specimen sequenced was blood. This clonotype was sampled from a man aged 35 to 55 in good health. The V and J segments used are TRBV7-8 and TRBJ1-5, with 8 bases matching TRBD1. The sequenced DNA is TGTGCCAGCAGCCCCCAGCGGCGACAGGGGATAATAAATCAGCCCCAGCATTTT. It translates as CASSPQRRQGIINQPQHF. With the rest looked up from the reference TRBV7-8 and TRBJ1-5 genes rather than sequenced, the full variable domain is GAGVSQSPRYKVAKRGQDVALRCDPISGHVSLFWYQQALGQGPEFLTYFQNEAQLDKSGLPSDRFFAERPEGSVSTLKIQRTQQEDSAVYLCASSPQRRQGIINQPQHFGDGTRLSIL.